This T cell receptor beta chain was recorded in a study of CD8 T cells in ankylosing spondylitis. Study-level findings and limits: From matched ankylosing spondylitis synovial fluid, disease-linked clones were reportedly recovered at significantly enriched levels. Earlier studies detected some motif variants in reactive arthritis synovial fluid and blood.

TCRdb reprocessed the 5' RACE reads with MiXCR, giving one entry per CDR3 protein. Of approximately 250,000 distinct CDR3 sequences listed, roughly 32% were seen once; the top ten hold 4% to 5.5%. Concerning this clonotype itself: The antigen remains unidentified.

This CDR3 has 15 amino acids. Looked up from germline, CDR1 is DFQATT and CDR2 is SNEGSKA (reference sequence). The V and J ends lost 3 bases and 3 bases, in that order; junction bases with no gene match: 5. The rearrangement joins TRBV20-1 to TRBJ2-5; 12 positions agree with TRBD1. Sample: blood, either unsorted or a sorted T cell fraction (not recorded which). The TCR was taken from a male donor with ankylosing spondylitis or in good health (not recorded which). CDR3 region: CSASGDRGREETQYF. CDR3 nucleotides: TGCAGTGCTAGCGGGGACAGGGGGCGCGAAGAGACCCAGTACTTC.